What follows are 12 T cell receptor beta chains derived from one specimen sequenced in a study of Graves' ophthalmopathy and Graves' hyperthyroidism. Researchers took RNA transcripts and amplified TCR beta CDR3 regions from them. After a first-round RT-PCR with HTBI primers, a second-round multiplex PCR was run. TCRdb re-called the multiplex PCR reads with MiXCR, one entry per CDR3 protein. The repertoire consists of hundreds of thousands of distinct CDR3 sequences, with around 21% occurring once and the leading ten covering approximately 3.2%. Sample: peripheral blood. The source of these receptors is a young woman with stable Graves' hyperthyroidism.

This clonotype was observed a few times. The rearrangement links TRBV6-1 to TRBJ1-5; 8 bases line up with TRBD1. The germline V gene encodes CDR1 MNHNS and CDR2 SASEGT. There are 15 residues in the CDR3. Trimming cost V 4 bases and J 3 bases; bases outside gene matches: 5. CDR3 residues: CASSGNRGDNQPQHF. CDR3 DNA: TGTGCCAGCAGTGGGAACAGGGGGGACAATCAGCCCCAGCATTTT.

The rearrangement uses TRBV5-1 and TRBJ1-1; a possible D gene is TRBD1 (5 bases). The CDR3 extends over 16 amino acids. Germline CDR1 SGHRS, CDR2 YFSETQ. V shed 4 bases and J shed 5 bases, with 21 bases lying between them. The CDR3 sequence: CASSGAGRRGKTEAFF. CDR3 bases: TGCGCCAGCAGCGGGGCAGGGAGGAGGGGAAAAACTGAAGCTTTCTTT.

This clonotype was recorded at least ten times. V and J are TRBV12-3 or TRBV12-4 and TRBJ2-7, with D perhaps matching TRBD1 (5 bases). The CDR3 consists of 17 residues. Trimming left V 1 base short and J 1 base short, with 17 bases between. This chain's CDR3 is CASSLVWRKGISYEQYF. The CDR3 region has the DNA TGTGCCAGCAGTTTAGTGTGGCGGAAGGGGATATCCTACGAGCAGTACTTC.

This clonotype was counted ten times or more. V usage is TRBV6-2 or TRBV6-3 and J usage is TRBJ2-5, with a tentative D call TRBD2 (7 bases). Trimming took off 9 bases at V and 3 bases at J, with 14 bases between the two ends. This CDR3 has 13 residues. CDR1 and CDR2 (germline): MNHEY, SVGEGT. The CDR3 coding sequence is TGTGCCAGTCGGAAAGGGGGGGAAGAGACCCAGTACTTC. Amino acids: CASRKGGEETQYF.

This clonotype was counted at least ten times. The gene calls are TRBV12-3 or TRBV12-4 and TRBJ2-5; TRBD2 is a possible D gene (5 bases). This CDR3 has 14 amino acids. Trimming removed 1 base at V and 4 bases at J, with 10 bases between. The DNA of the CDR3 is TGTGCCAGCAGTTTAGGCGAGGGCGGAGAGACCCAGTACTTC. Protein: CASSLGEGGETQYF.

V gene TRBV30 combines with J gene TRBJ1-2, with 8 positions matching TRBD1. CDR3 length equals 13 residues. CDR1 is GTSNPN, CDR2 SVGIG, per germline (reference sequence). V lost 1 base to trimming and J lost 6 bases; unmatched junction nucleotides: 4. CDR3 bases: TGTGCCTGGAGTGGGGACAGGATCCATGGCTACACCTTC. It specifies CAWSGDRIHGYTF.

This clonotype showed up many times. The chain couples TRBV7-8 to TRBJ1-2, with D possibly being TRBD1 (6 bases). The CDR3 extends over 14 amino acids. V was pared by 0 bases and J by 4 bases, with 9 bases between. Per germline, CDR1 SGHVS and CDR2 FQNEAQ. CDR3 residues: CASSLAGTPYGYTF. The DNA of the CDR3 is TGTGCCAGCAGCTTAGCCGGGACACCCTATGGCTACACCTTC.

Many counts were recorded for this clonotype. The CDR3 here is CASSLQSSGTTSYEQYF. CDR3 bases: TGCGCCAGCAGCTTGCAGTCATCCGGGACGACCTCCTACGAGCAGTACTTC. The chain employs TRBV5-1 and TRBJ2-7, with D perhaps matching TRBD1 or TRBD2 (5 bases each). Trimming left V 1 base short and J 0 bases short, with 17 bases between. CDR3 length: 17 residues. The V gene's germline CDR1 is SGHRS and CDR2 YFSETQ.

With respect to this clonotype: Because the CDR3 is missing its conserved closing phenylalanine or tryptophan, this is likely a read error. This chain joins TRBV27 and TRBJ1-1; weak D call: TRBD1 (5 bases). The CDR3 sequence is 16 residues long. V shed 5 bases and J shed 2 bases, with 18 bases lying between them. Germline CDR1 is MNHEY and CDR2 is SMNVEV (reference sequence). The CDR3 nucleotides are TGTGCCAGCAGTCCGGACAAGGCGAGTATCAACACTGAAGCTTTCTAT. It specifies CASSPDKASINTEAFY.

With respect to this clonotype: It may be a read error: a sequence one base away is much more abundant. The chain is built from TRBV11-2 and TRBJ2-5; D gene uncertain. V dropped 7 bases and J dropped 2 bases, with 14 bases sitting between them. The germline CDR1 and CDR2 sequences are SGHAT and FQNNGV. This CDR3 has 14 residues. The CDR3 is CASNPQFSQETQYF. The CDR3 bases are TGTGCCAGCAACCCCCAGTTTAGTCAAGAGACCCAGTACTTC.

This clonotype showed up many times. CDR3 bases: TGCGCCAGCAGCTTTGGGGAAGGCACTGAAGCTTTCTTT. Encoded protein: CASSFGEGTEAFF. The chain employs TRBV5-1 and TRBJ1-1; D unresolved. The CDR3 loop spans 13 amino acids. V was clipped by 2 bases and J by 4 bases, with 9 bases between them. From germline, CDR1 is SGHRS and CDR2 YFSETQ. Variable domain in full (rest from reference TRBV5-1 and TRBJ1-1): KAGVTQTPRYLIKTRGQQVTLSCSPISGHRSVSWYQQTPGQGLQFLFEYFSETQRNKGNFPGRFSGRQFSNSRSEMNVSTLELGDSALYLCASSFGEGTEAFFGQGTRLTVV.

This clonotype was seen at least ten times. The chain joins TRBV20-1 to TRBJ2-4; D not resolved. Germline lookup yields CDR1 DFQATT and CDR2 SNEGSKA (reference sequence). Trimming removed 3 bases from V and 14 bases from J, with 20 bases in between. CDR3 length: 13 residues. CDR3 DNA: TGCAGTGCTAGCAGACCGCCGGACCGGGCCAAGTACTTC. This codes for CSASRPPDRAKYF.